This T cell receptor beta chain was captured by sequencing in a study of response to subunit inactivated influenza vaccine. The V gene's germline CDR1 is LNHDA and CDR2 SQIVND (reference sequence). This CDR3 comprises 16 residues. V dropped 6 bases and J dropped 3 bases, with 18 bases sitting between them. Findings and limits, study-wide: Authors suggested each seasonal influenza vaccination recruits few new T cells.

TCRdb independently ran MiXCR on the RT-PCR reads; one entry per CDR3 protein. The sample holds about 700,000 distinct CDR3 sequences, around 13% seen once. As for this clonotype: Its target is not known.

The clonotype originates from a man in his fifties or sixties who received an inactivated influenza vaccine. The chain is built from TRBV19 and TRBJ2-1; no definite D call. The sequences come from PBMCs from blood, collected roughly 2 weeks before vaccination. The CDR3 here is CASRVSRGYNYNEQFF. The CDR3 DNA reads TGTGCCAGTAGGGTCTCCCGTGGGTACAACTACAATGAGCAGTTCTTC.